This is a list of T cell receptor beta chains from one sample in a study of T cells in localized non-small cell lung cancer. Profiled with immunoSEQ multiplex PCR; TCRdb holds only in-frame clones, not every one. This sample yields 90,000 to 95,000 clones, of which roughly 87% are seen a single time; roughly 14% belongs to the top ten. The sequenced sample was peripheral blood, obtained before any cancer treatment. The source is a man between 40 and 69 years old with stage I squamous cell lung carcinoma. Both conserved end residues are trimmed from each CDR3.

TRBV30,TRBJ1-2,ASLDSLIPYGYT
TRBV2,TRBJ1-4,ASGGWGRGDEKLF
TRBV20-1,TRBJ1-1,SAPANTEAF
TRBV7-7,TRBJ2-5,ASSDRTGDGETQY
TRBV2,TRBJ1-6,ASRDTVGPLH
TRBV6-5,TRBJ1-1,ASSYSIQGGNTEAF
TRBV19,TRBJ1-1,ASAFLGETEAF
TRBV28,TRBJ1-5,ASSHRVEMGQPQH
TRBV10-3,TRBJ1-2,AISEGQNYGYT
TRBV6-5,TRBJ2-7,ASRRGRDKTYEQY
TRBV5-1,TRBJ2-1,ASSLGGNAYNEQF
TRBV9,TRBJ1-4,ASSVLPQGSRSRTNEKLF
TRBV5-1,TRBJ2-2,ASSFAGNTGELF
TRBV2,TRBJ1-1,ASSEAALSNTEAF
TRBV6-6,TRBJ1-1,ASGQGPSNTEAF
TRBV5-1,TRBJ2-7,ASSLSSGGKAYEQY
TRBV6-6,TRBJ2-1,ASYPGTGVVYNEQF
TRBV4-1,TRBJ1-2,ASSQEDRGLGYT
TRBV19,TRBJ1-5,ASSISRENQPQH
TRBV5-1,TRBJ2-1,ASRSHQNLNNEQF
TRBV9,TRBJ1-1,ASSVELVNTEAF
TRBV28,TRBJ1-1,ASSPLPSAGDSTAF
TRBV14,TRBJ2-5,ASSQDGGLGGETQY
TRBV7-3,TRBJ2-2,ASSRRTGGGTGELF
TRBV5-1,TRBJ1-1,ASSLPANTEAF
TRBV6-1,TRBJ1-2,ASSATGENYGYT
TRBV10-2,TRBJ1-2,ASSGDRVRGYT
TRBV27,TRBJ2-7,ASSPTLGSQQY
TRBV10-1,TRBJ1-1,ASSDFGAGAF
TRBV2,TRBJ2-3,ASTQGRGDTQY
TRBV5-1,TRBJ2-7,ASSPTLVGSSYEQY
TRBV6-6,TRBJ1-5,ASRPYSNQPQH
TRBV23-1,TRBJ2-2,ASRDPPDRGCGELF
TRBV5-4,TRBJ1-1,ASSLRDTEAF
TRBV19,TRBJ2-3,ASSISWGGTGLGTDTQY
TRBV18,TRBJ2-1,ASSLSGGANEQF
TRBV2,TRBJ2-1,ASSDPGRPDEQF
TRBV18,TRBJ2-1,ASSPLRFYNEQF
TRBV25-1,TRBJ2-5,ASSVSRSGQVKETQY
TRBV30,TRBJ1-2,AWSVLVGYT
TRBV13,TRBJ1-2,ASSSASGIRYGYT
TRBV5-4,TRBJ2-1,ASSLAKGVLANEQF
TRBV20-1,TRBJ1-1,RAFNTEAF
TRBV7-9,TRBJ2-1,ASSPPFRTGNEQF
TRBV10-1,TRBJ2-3,ASSRTAFTDTQY